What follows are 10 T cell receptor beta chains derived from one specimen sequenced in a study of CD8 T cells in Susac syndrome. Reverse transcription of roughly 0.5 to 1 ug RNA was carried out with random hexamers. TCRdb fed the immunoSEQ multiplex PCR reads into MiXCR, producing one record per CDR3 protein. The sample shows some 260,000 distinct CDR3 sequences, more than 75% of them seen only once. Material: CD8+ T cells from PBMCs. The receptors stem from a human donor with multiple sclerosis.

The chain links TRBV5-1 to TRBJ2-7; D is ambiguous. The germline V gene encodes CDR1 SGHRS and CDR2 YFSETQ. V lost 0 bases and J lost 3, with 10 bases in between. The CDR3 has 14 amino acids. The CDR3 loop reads CASSLDRQYYEQYF. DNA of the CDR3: TGCGCCAGCAGCTTGGATCGGCAGTACTACGAGCAGTACTTC. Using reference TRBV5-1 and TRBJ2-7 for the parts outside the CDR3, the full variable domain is KAGVTQTPRYLIKTRGQQVTLSCSPISGHRSVSWYQQTPGQGLQFLFEYFSETQRNKGNFPGRFSGRQFSNSRSEMNVSTLELGDSALYLCASSLDRQYYEQYFGPGTRLTVT.

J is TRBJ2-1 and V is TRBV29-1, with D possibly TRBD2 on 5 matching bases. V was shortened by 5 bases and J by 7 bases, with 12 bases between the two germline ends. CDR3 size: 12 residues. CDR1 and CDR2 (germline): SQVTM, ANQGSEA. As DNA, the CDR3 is TGCAGCGTTTTGGCCAGCGGAAATGAGCAGTTCTTC. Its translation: CSVLASGNEQFF.

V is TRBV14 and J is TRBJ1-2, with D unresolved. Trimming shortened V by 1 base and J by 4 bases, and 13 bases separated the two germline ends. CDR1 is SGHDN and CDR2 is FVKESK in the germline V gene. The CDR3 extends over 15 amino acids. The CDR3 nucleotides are TGTGCCAGCAGCCAAGGTTTGCGGGGTACCTATGGCTACACCTTC. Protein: CASSQGLRGTYGYTF.

The CDR3 coding sequence is TGTGCCACCAGCAGAGAAGTAAGGAGCACTGAAGCTTTCTTT. Amino acid sequence: CATSREVRSTEAFF. The rearrangement uses TRBV15 and TRBJ1-1; D remains ambiguous. Per germline, CDR1 LNHNV and CDR2 YYDKDF (reference sequence). Trimming took 0 bases from V and 4 from J, leaving 9 bases between them. The CDR3 loop spans 14 amino acids.

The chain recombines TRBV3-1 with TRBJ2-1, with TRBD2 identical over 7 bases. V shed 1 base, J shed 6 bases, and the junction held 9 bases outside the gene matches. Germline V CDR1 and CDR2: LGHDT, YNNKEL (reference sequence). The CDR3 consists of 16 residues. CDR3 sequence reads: CASSQVPGEGINEQFF. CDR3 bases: TGTGCCAGCAGCCAAGTCCCTGGGGAGGGGATCAATGAGCAGTTCTTC.

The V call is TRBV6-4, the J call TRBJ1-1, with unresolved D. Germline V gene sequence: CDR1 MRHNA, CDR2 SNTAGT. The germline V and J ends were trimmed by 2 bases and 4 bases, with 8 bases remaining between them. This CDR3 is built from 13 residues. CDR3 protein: CASSDVVGTEAFF. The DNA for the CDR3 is TGTGCCAGCAGTGACGTGGTAGGCACTGAAGCTTTCTTT.

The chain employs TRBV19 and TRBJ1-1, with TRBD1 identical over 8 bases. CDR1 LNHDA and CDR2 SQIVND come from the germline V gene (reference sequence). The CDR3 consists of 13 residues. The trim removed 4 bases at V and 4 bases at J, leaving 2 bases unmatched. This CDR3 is CASSTDRVTEAFF. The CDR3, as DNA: TGTGCCAGTAGTACGGACAGGGTCACTGAAGCTTTCTTT.

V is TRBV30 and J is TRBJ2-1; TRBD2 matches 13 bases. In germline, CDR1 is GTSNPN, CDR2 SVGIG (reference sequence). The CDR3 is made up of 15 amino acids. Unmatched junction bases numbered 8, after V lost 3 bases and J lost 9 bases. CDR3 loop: CAWSVGLAGAPEQFF. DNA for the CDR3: TGTGCCTGGAGCGTAGGACTAGCGGGAGCTCCTGAGCAGTTCTTC. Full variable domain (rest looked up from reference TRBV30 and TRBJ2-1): SQTIHQWPATLVQPVGSPLSLECTVEGTSNPNLYWYRQAAGRGLQLLFYSVGIGQISSEVPQNLSASRPQDRQFILSSKKLLLSDSGFYLCAWSVGLAGAPEQFFGPGTRLTVL.

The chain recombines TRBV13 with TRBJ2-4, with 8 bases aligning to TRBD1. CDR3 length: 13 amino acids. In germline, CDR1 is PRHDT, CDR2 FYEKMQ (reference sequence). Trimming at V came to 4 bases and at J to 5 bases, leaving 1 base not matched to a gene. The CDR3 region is CASSSGGQNIQYF. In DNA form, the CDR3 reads TGTGCCAGCAGCTCAGGGGGCCAAAACATTCAGTACTTC.

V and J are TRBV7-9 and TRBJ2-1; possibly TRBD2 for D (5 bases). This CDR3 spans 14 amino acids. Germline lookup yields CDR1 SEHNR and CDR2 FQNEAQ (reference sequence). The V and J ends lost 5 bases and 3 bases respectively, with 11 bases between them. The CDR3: CASSPRAGYNEQFF. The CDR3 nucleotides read TGTGCCAGCAGCCCGCGGGCAGGCTACAATGAGCAGTTCTTC.